Listed here are 21 T cell receptor beta chains from one sample, sequenced in a study of blood T cell repertoires in COVID-19. Profiling relied on immunoSEQ multiplex PCR, and the TCRdb table lists in-frame clones only, not all of them. The repertoire holds some 80,000 clones, 90% seen once, with approximately 2.5% in the top ten. The sequenced sample consisted of peripheral blood. All receptors derive from a human donor in a cohort sampled during active COVID-19.

V and J are TRBV6-2 or TRBV6-3 and TRBJ1-2, with D hard to call. V was pared by 6 bases and J by 0 bases, with 11 bases between. The CDR3 totals 14 residues. The germline V gene has CDR1 MNHEY and CDR2 SVGEGT. The CDR3 here is CASSSLGANYGYTF. DNA of the CDR3: TGTGCCAGCAGCTCTCTCGGGGCTAACTATGGCTACACCTTC.

CDR3 sequence reads: CASSPMTGGFYNEQFF. In DNA form, the CDR3 reads TGTGCCAGCAGTCCCATGACAGGGGGTTTTTACAATGAGCAGTTCTTC. The rearrangement uses TRBV27 and TRBJ2-1, with 9 bases aligning to TRBD1. With V trimmed by 5 bases and J by 4 bases, 9 bases remained unmatched. Germline V CDR1 and CDR2: MNHEY, SMNVEV (reference sequence). The length of the CDR3 is 16 residues.

This clone has just a few counts. The V and J genes are TRBV7-9 and TRBJ1-2; weak D call: TRBD1 (6 bases). The CDR3 extends over 14 amino acids. Trimming shortened V by 5 bases and J by 2 bases, and 12 bases separated the two germline ends. Germline CDR1 is SEHNR and CDR2 is FQNEAQ (reference sequence). The CDR3 loop reads CASSPGAENYGYTF. The CDR3 DNA sequence: TGTGCCAGCAGCCCAGGGGCCGAAAACTATGGCTACACCTTC.

The CDR3 DNA sequence: TGTGCCTGGACACGGGGGAGGAAAAACACTGAAGCTTTCTTT. Translating it yields CAWTRGRKNTEAFF. J is TRBJ1-1 and V is TRBV30; D is perhaps TRBD1 (5 bases). Per the germline V gene, CDR1 is GTSNPN and CDR2 is SVGIG (reference sequence). Trimming removed 4 bases at V and 2 bases at J, with 14 bases between. This CDR3 is built from 14 residues.

This clone was recorded a few times. V and J are TRBV28 and TRBJ1-2, with a tentative D call TRBD1 (6 bases). This CDR3 is 14 amino acids long. Germline CDR1 and CDR2: MDHEN and SYDVKM. Trimming cost V 5 bases and J 6 bases, with 16 bases left between them. The CDR3 DNA reads TGTGCCAGCAGTCCCACCGCAGGGGCCCATGGCTACACCTTC. It encodes CASSPTAGAHGYTF.

The V and J genes are TRBV7-9 and TRBJ2-1, with D perhaps TRBD2 (6 bases). Germline CDR1 reads SEHNR; CDR2 reads FQNEAQ (reference sequence). Trimming stripped 1 base from V and 9 bases from J, with 10 bases between. The CDR3 has 13 amino acids. The CDR3 sequence: CASSLVTAGEQFF. As DNA, the CDR3 is TGTGCCAGCAGCTTAGTTACAGCGGGTGAGCAGTTCTTC.

The CDR3 region is CASSLGLAGYNEQFF. The CDR3 region has the DNA TGTGCCAGCAGCCTAGGACTAGCGGGATACAATGAGCAGTTCTTC. The chain carries TRBV11-1 and TRBJ2-1; 12 nucleotides agree with TRBD2. In germline, CDR1 is SGHAT, CDR2 FQDESV (reference sequence). Trimming at V came to 5 bases and at J to 4 bases, leaving 3 bases not matched to a gene. The CDR3 is made up of 15 amino acids.

The chain links TRBV6-5 to TRBJ1-3, with D perhaps matching TRBD1 (5 bases). The germline V and J ends were trimmed by 6 bases and 7 bases, with 16 bases remaining between them. Germline V gene lookup returns CDR1 MNHEY and CDR2 SVGAGI. CDR3 length: 14 residues. The CDR3 DNA reads TGTGCCAGCAGGTCCAGGACGGGGGGGAACACCATATATTTT. It is translated as CASRSRTGGNTIYF.

The J gene is TRBJ2-3, the V gene TRBV9; D call uncertain. The CDR3 loop spans 12 amino acids. The V end was cut by 0 bases, the J end by 3 bases, with 2 bases between. Germline CDR1 SGDLS, CDR2 YYNGEE. The CDR3 DNA reads TGTGCCAGCAGCGTAGTAACAGATACGCAGTATTTT. It specifies CASSVVTDTQYF.

The chain couples TRBV19 to TRBJ2-1; 8 nucleotides match TRBD1. V lost 8 bases, J lost 14 bases, and 5 bases stayed unmatched. This CDR3 comprises 10 residues. Germline V gene sequence: CDR1 LNHDA, CDR2 SQIVND (reference sequence). The CDR3 DNA reads TGTGCCAGTCGAGGACAGGGAGAGTTCTTC. Its protein product is CASRGQGEFF.

CDR3: CASSRQGSYNEQFF. The DNA for the CDR3 is TGTGCCAGCAGCCGACAGGGCTCCTACAATGAGCAGTTCTTC. The chain employs TRBV27 and TRBJ2-1; 7 bases are shared with TRBD1. CDR3 size: 14 residues. With 6 bases clipped from V and 0 bases from J, the junction kept 2 bases outside the gene matches. Per germline, CDR1 MNHEY and CDR2 SMNVEV (reference sequence).

This clone was observed a few times. This chain uses TRBV19 with TRBJ1-1, with 8 bases aligning to TRBD1. This CDR3 is 12 amino acids long. Germline CDR1 reads LNHDA; CDR2 reads SQIVND (reference sequence). With 6 bases clipped from V and 11 bases from J, the junction kept 8 bases outside the gene matches. CDR3 DNA: TGTGCCAGTAGCCCTCGGGACAGGTCTGCTTTCTTT. Its protein is CASSPRDRSAFF.

This CDR3 reads CASRPTGTSNQPQHF. The CDR3 DNA is TGTGCCAGCAGACCAACAGGGACAAGCAATCAGCCCCAGCATTTT. The J gene is TRBJ1-5, the V gene TRBV5-8, with D possibly TRBD1 on 6 matching bases. Germline assignment: CDR1 SGHTS and CDR2 YDEGEE. The germline V and J ends were trimmed by 5 bases and 1 base, with 13 bases remaining between them. There are 15 residues in the CDR3.

The genes are TRBV27 and TRBJ1-6; D might be TRBD1 (6 bases). CDR3 size: 15 residues. In germline, CDR1 is MNHEY, CDR2 SMNVEV (reference sequence). Trimming removed 5 bases from V and 3 bases from J, with 11 bases in between. The CDR3 region has the DNA TGTGCCAGCAGTCCCGGACAGAACTATAATTCACCCCTCCACTTT. This codes for CASSPGQNYNSPLHF.

This sequence joins TRBV5-5 and TRBJ2-5, with a possible D match to TRBD1 (6 bases). The CDR3 sequence is 13 residues long. Trimming left V 1 base short and J 5 bases short, with 9 bases between. Germline V gene lookup returns CDR1 SGHKS and CDR2 YYEKEE (reference sequence). In DNA, the CDR3 is TGTGCCAGCAGCTTGACAGGGCCGGAGACCCAGTACTTC. This codes for CASSLTGPETQYF.

V usage is TRBV6-2 or TRBV6-3 and J usage is TRBJ1-1; tentatively, D is TRBD1 (5 bases). CDR1 and CDR2 (germline): MNHEY, SVGEGT. CDR3 length: 15 amino acids. V was shortened by 5 bases and J by 7 bases, with 20 bases between the two germline ends. CDR3: CASSTPGRGLGEAFF. The CDR3 coding sequence is TGTGCCAGCAGTACCCCCGGGAGGGGACTAGGTGAAGCTTTCTTT.

V is TRBV24-1 and J is TRBJ2-1; TRBD2 aligns across 9 bases. The CDR3 is 14 residues long. CDR1 and CDR2 from the germline V gene are KGHDR and SFDVKD. V was pared by 6 bases and J by 6 bases, with 5 bases of the junction left unmatched. The chain's CDR3 is CATSPLAGINEQFF. The CDR3 coding sequence is TGTGCCACCAGTCCCCTAGCGGGAATCAATGAGCAGTTCTTC.

This chain connects TRBV4-1 to TRBJ1-4; D might be TRBD1 (5 bases). This CDR3 is built from 15 residues. The V gene lost 4 bases and the J gene lost 8 bases, with 17 bases spanning the gap. The germline CDR1 and CDR2 sequences are MGHRA and YSYEKL. In DNA form, the CDR3 reads TGCGCCAGCAGCCCCGGTGTAGGGGTGGTAGAAAAACTGTTTTTT. The encoded protein is CASSPGVGVVEKLFF.

V usage is TRBV6-5 and J usage is TRBJ1-1, with unresolved D. Germline V lookup: CDR1 MNHEY, CDR2 SVGAGI. The CDR3 sequence is 14 residues long. The germline V and J ends were trimmed by 5 bases and 5 bases, with 15 bases remaining between them. The CDR3 is CASSTDGKRTEAFF. CDR3 nucleotide sequence: TGTGCCAGCAGTACGGACGGGAAGAGAACTGAAGCTTTCTTT.

The chain is built from TRBV15 and TRBJ1-2, with a weak D call TRBD1 (6 bases). The CDR3 extends over 16 amino acids. The ends were cut back, 0 bases at V and 4 bases at J, with 15 bases in the middle. Germline lookup yields CDR1 LNHNV and CDR2 YYDKDF (reference sequence). CDR3 DNA: TGTGCCACCAGCAGAGATCACGGGCAGGACAGCTATGGCTACACCTTC. As protein: CATSRDHGQDSYGYTF. Complete variable domain (other parts from reference TRBV15 and TRBJ1-2): DAMVIQNPRYQVTQFGKPVTLSCSQTLNHNVMYWYQQKSSQAPKLLFHYYDKDFNNEADTPDNFQSRRPNTSFCFLDIRSPGLGDTAMYLCATSRDHGQDSYGYTFGSGTRLTVV.

This chain links TRBV27 with TRBJ2-7; 9 bases match TRBD2. The CDR3 has 15 amino acids. In germline, CDR1 is MNHEY, CDR2 SMNVEV (reference sequence). J gave up 0 bases and V 4 bases, and 4 bases lay outside the gene matches. In DNA, the CDR3 is TGTGCCAGCAGTTCGGCGGGGGGGGACTCCTACGAGCAGTACTTC. This sequence encodes CASSSAGGDSYEQYF.